This paragraph reports one T cell receptor beta chain. Other DNA sequences within the sample encode an identical CDR3. This CDR3 region has 16 residues. The germline V and J ends were trimmed by 4 bases and 0 bases, with 13 bases remaining between them. In germline, CDR1 is MDHEN, CDR2 SYDVKM. With 60 Vbeta and 13 Jbeta primers, the PCR was carried out. TCRdb's copy holds only in-frame clones and misses some; the assay was immunoSEQ multiplex PCR. The table shows about 190,000 clones, with roughly 81% occurring only once. The data belong to a study of cytomegalovirus exposure and HLA in healthy donors.

The TCR sequence derives from a woman aged 25 to 39 in good health and CMV-seropositive. The specimen sequenced was PBMCs. The rearrangement links TRBV28 to TRBJ1-3, with D possibly matching TRBD1 (5 bases). The DNA for the CDR3 is TGTGCCAGCAGTTCCCCTCGGGGACTCTCTGGAAACACCATATATTTT. Protein sequence: CASSSPRGLSGNTIYF. Drawing the rest from reference TRBV28 and TRBJ1-3, the complete variable domain is DVKVTQSSRYLVKRTGEKVFLECVQDMDHENMFWYRQDPGLGLRLIYFSYDVKMKEKGDIPEGYSVSREKKERFSLILESASTNQTSMYLCASSSPRGLSGNTIYFGEGSWLTVV.